This T cell receptor (beta chain) was recorded in a study of CD8+ T cells in alopecia areata. Isolated RNA was reverse transcribed into cDNA used as the sequencing template. The repertoire was sequenced with immunoSEQ multiplex PCR; TCRdb's copy has only in-frame clones and lacks some. Of under 250,000 clones listed, about three fifths were seen once; the top ten hold approximately 0.45%. This clone came up many times. CDR1 and CDR2 from the germline V gene are MGHRA and YSYEKL. The V segment lost 4 bases and the J segment 7 bases; nucleotides outside the gene matches: 16. CDR3 length equals 17 residues.

This clonotype originated in a human donor with alopecia areata. V is TRBV4-1 and J is TRBJ2-1, with 7 bases aligning to TRBD2. Sequencing used CD4+ T cells sorted from blood, obtained at week 0. CDR3 DNA: TGCGCCAGCAGCCCCCCTCCGGGACTACGTCCTGGGAATGAGCAGTTCTTC. Protein: CASSPPPGLRPGNEQFF.